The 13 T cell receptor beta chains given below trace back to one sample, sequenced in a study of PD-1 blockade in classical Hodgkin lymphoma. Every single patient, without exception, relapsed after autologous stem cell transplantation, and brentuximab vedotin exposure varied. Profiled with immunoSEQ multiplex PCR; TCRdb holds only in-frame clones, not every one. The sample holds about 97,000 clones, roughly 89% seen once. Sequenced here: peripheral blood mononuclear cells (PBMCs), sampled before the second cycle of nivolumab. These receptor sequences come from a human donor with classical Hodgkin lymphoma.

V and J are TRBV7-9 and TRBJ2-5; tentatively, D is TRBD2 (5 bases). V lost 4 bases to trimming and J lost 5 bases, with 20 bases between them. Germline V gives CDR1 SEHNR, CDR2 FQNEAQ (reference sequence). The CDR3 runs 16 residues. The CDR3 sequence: CASSSGRAGLRETQYF. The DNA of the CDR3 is TGTGCCAGCAGCTCGGGTAGGGCGGGTCTACGGGAGACCCAGTACTTC.

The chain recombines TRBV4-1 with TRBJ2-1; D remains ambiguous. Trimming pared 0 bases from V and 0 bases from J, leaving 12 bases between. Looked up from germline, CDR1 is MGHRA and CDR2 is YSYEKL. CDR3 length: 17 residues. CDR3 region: CASSQEKGPSSYNEQFF. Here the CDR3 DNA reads TGCGCCAGCAGCCAAGAAAAGGGCCCAAGCTCCTACAATGAGCAGTTCTTC.

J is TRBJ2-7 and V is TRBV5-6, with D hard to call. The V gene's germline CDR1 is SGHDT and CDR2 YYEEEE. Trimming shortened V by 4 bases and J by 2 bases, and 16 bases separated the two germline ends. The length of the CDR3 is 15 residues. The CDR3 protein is CASSPDGRSTYEQYF. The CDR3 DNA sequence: TGTGCCAGCAGCCCAGACGGACGGTCGACCTACGAGCAGTACTTC.

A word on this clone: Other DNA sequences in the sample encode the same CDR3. CDR3 in amino acids: CASSYISGGGYTF. Here the CDR3 DNA reads TGTGCCAGCAGTTATATCTCGGGTGGTGGCTACACCTTC. The rearrangement uses TRBV27 and TRBJ1-2; D is undetermined. V lost 4 bases to trimming and J lost 7 bases, with 13 bases between them. The CDR3 length is 13 residues. The germline CDR1 and CDR2 sequences are MNHEY and SMNVEV (reference sequence).

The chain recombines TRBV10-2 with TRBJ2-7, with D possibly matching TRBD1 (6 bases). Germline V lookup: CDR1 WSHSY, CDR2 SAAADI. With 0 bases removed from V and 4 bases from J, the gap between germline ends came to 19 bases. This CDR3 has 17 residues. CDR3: CASSESHVGAWGYEQYF. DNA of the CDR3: TGCGCCAGCAGTGAGTCGCACGTGGGGGCATGGGGATACGAGCAGTACTTC.

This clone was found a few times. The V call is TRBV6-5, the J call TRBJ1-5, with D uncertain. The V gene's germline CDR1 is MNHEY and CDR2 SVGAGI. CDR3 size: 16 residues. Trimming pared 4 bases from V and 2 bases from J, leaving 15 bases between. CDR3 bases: TGTGCCAGCAGTTGCACCCGGTGGCCAGGCAATCAGCCCCAGCATTTT. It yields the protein CASSCTRWPGNQPQHF.

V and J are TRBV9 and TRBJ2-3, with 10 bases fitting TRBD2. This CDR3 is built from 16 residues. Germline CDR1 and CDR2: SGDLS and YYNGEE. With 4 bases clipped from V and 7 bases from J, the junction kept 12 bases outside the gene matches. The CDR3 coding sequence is TGTGCCAGCAGCCCCCTTCCCCAGCGGGGGGGAAATACGCAGTATTTT. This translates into CASSPLPQRGGNTQYF. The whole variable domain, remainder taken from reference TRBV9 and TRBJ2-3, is DSGVTQTPKHLITATGQRVTLRCSPRSGDLSVYWYQQSLDQGLQFLIQYYNGEERAKGNILERFSAQQFPDLHSELNLSSLELGDSALYFCASSPLPQRGGNTQYFGPGTRLTVL.

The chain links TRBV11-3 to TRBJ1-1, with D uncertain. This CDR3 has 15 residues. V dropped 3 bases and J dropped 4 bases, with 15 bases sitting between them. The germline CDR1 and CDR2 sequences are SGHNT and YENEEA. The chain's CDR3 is CASSFGGQDGTEAFF. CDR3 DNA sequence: TGTGCCAGCAGCTTTGGAGGGCAGGATGGCACTGAAGCTTTCTTT.

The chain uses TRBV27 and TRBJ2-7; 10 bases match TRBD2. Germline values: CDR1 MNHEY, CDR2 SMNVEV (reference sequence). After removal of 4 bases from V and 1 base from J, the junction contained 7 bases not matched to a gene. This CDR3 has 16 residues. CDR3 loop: CASSSGWTSGSYEQYF. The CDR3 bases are TGTGCCAGCAGTTCGGGATGGACTAGCGGTTCCTACGAGCAGTACTTC.

CDR3 bases: TGTGCCAGCAGGGACATCAACACTGAAGCTTTCTTT. Translated, it gives CASRDINTEAFF. The V call is TRBV6-1, the J call TRBJ1-1; a weak D match, TRBD1 (5 bases). The CDR3 totals 12 residues. Germline lookup yields CDR1 MNHNS and CDR2 SASEGT. Trimming took off 6 bases at V and 2 bases at J, with 7 bases between the two ends.

For the CDR3, the DNA is TGTGCCAGCAGCCAAGATTCGAGCCCCCTCCACTTT. This codes for CASSQDSSPLHF. The V gene is TRBV7-2, the J gene TRBJ1-6, with unresolved D. V dropped 5 bases and J dropped 13 bases, with 12 bases sitting between them. CDR1 and CDR2 (germline): SGHTA, FQGNSA. This CDR3 spans 12 amino acids.

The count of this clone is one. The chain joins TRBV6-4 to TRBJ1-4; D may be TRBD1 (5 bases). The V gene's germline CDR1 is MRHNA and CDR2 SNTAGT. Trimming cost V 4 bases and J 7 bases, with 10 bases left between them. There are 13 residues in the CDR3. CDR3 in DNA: TGTGCCAGCAGTGTGGTGGGGGGTGAAAAACTGTTTTTT. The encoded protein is CASSVVGGEKLFF.

Here the CDR3 DNA reads TGTGCCAGCAGCAACCGGGACAGGGCCAGTTTTGGCTACACCTTC. The encoded protein is CASSNRDRASFGYTF. The gene calls are TRBV21-1 and TRBJ1-2; the DNA was not used to check the table's D call, TRBD1. TRBV21-1 is listed as a pseudogene. CDR3 length: 15 amino acids.